This T cell receptor beta chain is drawn from a study of T cells in tuberculosis. Background on the study: Sequenced TCRs come from CD1B-GMM tetramer-binding T cells. General study findings and limits: Smaller alpha distances in active tuberculosis partly reflected shorter CDR3-alpha lengths. GEM motif frequencies gave 55% to 75% accuracy; the GMM repertoire gave approximately 90%.

Adolescents were screened for latent TB by skin test and IGRA. Data came from immunoSEQ multiplex PCR; TCRdb stores just in-frame clones and leaves some out. The repertoire holds 45,000 or so clones, with roughly 95% as singletons. Turning to this clone: The antigen is undetermined.

Germline CDR1 is SGHTA and CDR2 is FQGTGA. V shed 3 bases and J shed 2 bases, with 7 bases lying between them. The CDR3 is 14 residues long. The source is a donor aged 10-29 years with latent tuberculosis or without tuberculosis infection. Sample: PBMCs. The chain employs TRBV7-3 and TRBJ2-2, with a tentative D call TRBD1 (6 bases). The CDR3: CASSLDSNTGELFF. The CDR3 DNA reads as TGTGCCAGCAGCTTGGACAGCAACACCGGGGAGCTGTTTTTT.